These 25 T cell receptor beta chains share one sample of origin, sequenced in a study of identical twins. TCRdb redid the calling of the 5' RACE reads with MiXCR, one entry per CDR3 protein. Its table lists around 25 distinct CDR3 sequences. The specimen sequenced was PBMCs. The receptors shown here come from a woman in her late teens or twenties in good health. This table probably holds off-target reads from a library built for another chain.

V is TRBV20-1 and J is TRBJ2-1; D perhaps matches TRBD2 (6 bases). V was shortened by 0 bases and J by 3 bases, with 12 bases between the two germline ends. This CDR3 has 15 amino acids. CDR1 is DFQATT, CDR2 SNEGSKA, per germline (reference sequence). The CDR3 here is CSARDPGLDYNEQFF. The DNA of the CDR3 is TGCAGTGCTAGAGATCCGGGACTCGACTACAATGAGCAGTTCTTC.

This sequence joins TRBV5-4 and TRBJ1-1; perhaps TRBD1 as D (5 bases). V dropped 5 bases and J dropped 5 bases, with 19 bases sitting between them. Germline V lookup: CDR1 SGHNT, CDR2 YYREEE (reference sequence). The CDR3 spans 15 residues. Here the CDR3 reads CASRPTDSGNTEAFF. CDR3 nucleotides: TGTGCCAGCAGGCCAACCGACAGTGGGAATACTGAAGCTTTCTTT. Variable domain in full (rest from reference TRBV5-4 and TRBJ1-1): ETGVTQSPTHLIKTRGQQVTLRCSSQSGHNTVSWYQQALGQGPQFIFQYYREEENGRGNFPPRFSGLQFPNYSSELNVNALELDDSALYLCASRPTDSGNTEAFFGQGTRLTVV.

This clonotype occurred once. The CDR3 loop is CSARDSGQGESPLHF. The CDR3 DNA is TGCAGTGCTAGAGATTCGGGACAGGGAGAATCACCCCTCCACTTT. The chain recombines TRBV20-1 with TRBJ1-6; 9 nucleotides agree with TRBD1. The CDR3 has 15 residues. The germline V gene has CDR1 DFQATT and CDR2 SNEGSKA (reference sequence). J was trimmed by 10 bases and V by 0 bases; bases with no gene match: 7.

The V and J genes are TRBV29-1 and TRBJ2-2, with D unclear. CDR3 size: 14 residues. The V end was cut by 4 bases, the J end by 1 base, with 10 bases between. The germline V gene has CDR1 SQVTM and CDR2 ANQGSEA. CDR3 in amino acids: CSVGPGLNTGELFF. DNA for the CDR3: TGCAGCGTTGGGCCGGGTCTGAACACCGGGGAGCTGTTTTTT.

The V and J genes are TRBV30 and TRBJ1-1; D gene uncertain. The CDR3 runs to 11 residues. V was pared by 7 bases and J by 7 bases, with 13 bases between. Germline V gene lookup returns CDR1 GTSNPN and CDR2 SVGIG (reference sequence). The CDR3 reads CASSTGFEAFF. The CDR3 DNA reads as TGTGCCTCCTCCACTGGGTTTGAAGCTTTCTTT.

The chain has TRBV1 and TRBJ2-3. TRBV1 is given as a pseudogene. CDR3 length: 13 residues. The CDR3 DNA reads as TGCACCAGCAGCCAAGAAACGACCTACAAATACATCTTT. This gives the protein CTSSQETTYKYIF.

This chain links TRBV27 with TRBJ2-1; 7 nucleotides agree with TRBD2. The V gene end was trimmed by 2 bases and the J gene end by 9 bases; junction bases not matched to a gene: 10. Germline lookup yields CDR1 MNHEY and CDR2 SMNVEV (reference sequence). This CDR3 has 15 residues. The CDR3 is CASSLILGLAVEQFF. The DNA of the CDR3 is TGTGCCAGCAGTTTAATTTTGGGGCTAGCGGTTGAGCAGTTCTTC.

The rearrangement uses TRBV7-6 and TRBJ2-7, with D possibly TRBD1 on 6 matching bases. Germline V gives CDR1 SGHVS, CDR2 FNYEAQ. CDR3 size: 13 residues. V lost 5 bases and J 3 bases, leaving 11 bases between the germline ends. In DNA, the CDR3 is TGTGCCAGCAGCAAGGGGGTTGGCTACGAGCAGTACTTC. It encodes CASSKGVGYEQYF.

The V and J genes are TRBV6-1 and TRBJ2-2, with 8 bases fitting TRBD1. Germline trimming cut 6 bases from V and 2 bases from J; bases unmatched to any gene: 5. The CDR3 length is 15 residues. CDR1 is MNHNS and CDR2 is SASEGT in the germline V gene. The CDR3 nucleotides are TGTGCCAGCAGCCAGGGGGCGGGTAACACCGGGGAGCTGTTTTTT. Protein sequence: CASSQGAGNTGELFF.

This chain links TRBV3-1 with TRBJ2-1; possible D gene TRBD1, 5 bases. Germline-derived CDR1 and CDR2 are LGHDT and YNNKEL (reference sequence). The CDR3 length is 13 residues. Trimming pared 1 base from V and 12 bases from J, leaving 13 bases between. CDR3 loop: CASSQVEPDRQFF. The CDR3 region has the DNA TGTGCCAGCAGCCAAGTCGAGCCAGACAGGCAGTTCTTC.

The V gene is TRBV29-1, the J gene TRBJ2-7; no clear D gene. This CDR3 spans 12 amino acids. V lost 6 bases and J 4 bases, leaving 13 bases between the germline ends. Germline assignment: CDR1 SQVTM and CDR2 ANQGSEA. DNA for the CDR3: TGCAGCGTGGGGTCAGGTCGATACGAGCAGTACTTC. As protein: CSVGSGRYEQYF.

This clonotype was seen a single time. V usage is TRBV5-6 and J usage is TRBJ2-1; TRBD1 aligns across 10 bases. Germline values: CDR1 SGHDT, CDR2 YYEEEE. There are 16 residues in the CDR3. V was pared by 4 bases and J by 3 bases, with 7 bases of the junction left unmatched. The CDR3 is CASSNLRDRGYNEQFF. CDR3 in DNA: TGTGCCAGCAGCAACCTCCGGGACAGGGGCTACAATGAGCAGTTCTTC. The variable domain in full, completed from reference TRBV5-6 and TRBJ2-1, reads DAGVTQSPTHLIKTRGQQVTLRCSPKSGHDTVSWYQQALGQGPQFIFQYYEEEERQRGNFPDRFSGHQFPNYSSELNVNALLLGDSALYLCASSNLRDRGYNEQFFGPGTRLTVL.

Of note for this clonotype: Compared with germline, one end of the junction differs, possibly owing to a read error. The rearrangement uses TRBV6-9 and TRBJ1-1; no clear D. Germline-derived CDR1 and CDR2 are MNHGY and SVAAGI. CDR3 length: 14 amino acids. The CDR3 nucleotides read TGTGCAGCACCTTCGACCTCAGGAACCTACAAATACATCTTT. Translated, it gives CAAPSTSGTYKYIF.

The chain couples TRBV7-3 to TRBJ1-3; 8 bases line up with TRBD1. With 1 base clipped from V and 3 bases from J, the junction kept 8 bases outside the gene matches. This CDR3 spans 17 amino acids. Germline V CDR1 and CDR2: SGHTA, FQGTGA. The CDR3 loop reads CASSLSPGQGFGNTIYF. The CDR3 DNA reads as TGTGCCAGCAGCTTAAGTCCCGGACAGGGATTTGGAAACACCATATATTTT.

CDR3 nucleotides: TGTGCCAGCAGTTACGCCGGGTTAGGGAGATGGGACACTGAAGCTTTCTTT. Translating it yields CASSYAGLGRWDTEAFF. The chain uses TRBV6-2 or TRBV6-3 and TRBJ1-1; D call uncertain. Germline CDR1 reads MNHEY; CDR2 reads SVGEGT. The CDR3 covers 17 residues. Trimming removed 2 bases at V and 3 bases at J, with 19 bases between.

The chain joins TRBV7-3 to TRBJ1-1, with D uncertain. CDR3 size: 13 residues. CDR1 SGHTA and CDR2 FQGTGA come from the germline V gene. V lost 2 bases and J 1 base, leaving 5 bases between the germline ends. The CDR3 reads CASSLDRNTEAFF. The CDR3 nucleotides read TGTGCCAGCAGCTTAGATAGGAACACTGAAGCTTTCTTT.

The chain carries TRBV4-3 and TRBJ2-2; the match to TRBD2 covers 8 bases. CDR1 LGHNA and CDR2 YSLEER come from the germline V gene. Trimming removed 0 bases from V and 5 bases from J; junction bases left unmatched: 5. CDR3 length equals 16 residues. For the CDR3, the DNA is TGCGCCAGCAGCCAAGATCAAGCGGGAGAGACCGGGGAGCTGTTTTTT. Translating gives CASSQDQAGETGELFF.

This chain uses TRBV10-3 with TRBJ2-7; 9 nucleotides match TRBD1. This CDR3 comprises 14 residues. V trimming: 6 bases; J trimming: 3 bases; junction bases outside the gene matches: 6. In germline, CDR1 is ENHRY, CDR2 SYGVKD. CDR3 bases: TGTGCCATCAGCGAAACGGGACAGGGCTACGAGCAGTACTTC. Translation: CAISETGQGYEQYF.

V and J are TRBV10-3 and TRBJ1-2; D not resolved. Germline CDR1 and CDR2: ENHRY and SYGVKD. The CDR3 has 11 amino acids. V lost 2 bases and J lost 4, with 2 bases in between. The chain's CDR3 is CAISEAYGYTF. In nucleotides, the CDR3 is TGTGCCATCAGTGAGGCCTATGGCTACACCTTC.

J is TRBJ1-6 and V is TRBV7-2, with D hard to call. CDR3 length: 13 amino acids. Germline V gene lookup returns CDR1 SGHTA and CDR2 FQGNSA. V was clipped by 4 bases and J by 8 bases, with 9 bases between them. As DNA, the CDR3 is TGTGCCAGCAGCTCCCTGGTGGATTCACCCCTCCACTTT. This gives the protein CASSSLVDSPLHF.

The chain couples TRBV5-1 to TRBJ2-3; TRBD2 agrees at 10 bases. V shed 2 bases, J shed 5 bases, and the junction held 11 bases outside the gene matches. Germline values: CDR1 SGHRS, CDR2 YFSETQ. There are 17 residues in the CDR3. Here the CDR3 DNA reads TGCGCCAGCAGCTTCCAACCCAGCGGGGGGGCCGGAGATACGCAGTATTTT. It specifies CASSFQPSGGAGDTQYF.

The chain joins TRBV19 to TRAJ42. The J call is a gene from the alpha chain, which is wrong for a beta chain. This CDR3 is 15 amino acids long. The V gene's germline CDR1 is LNHDA and CDR2 SQIVND (reference sequence). CDR3 protein: CAIPNYGGSQGNLIF. CDR3 coding DNA: TGTGCCATCCCGAATTATGGAGGAAGCCAAGGAAATCTCATCTTT.

The chain links TRBV5-1 to TRBJ1-6; D might be TRBD1 (6 bases). CDR1 and CDR2 from the germline V gene are SGHRS and YFSETQ. Trimming shortened V by 5 bases and J by 6 bases, and 21 bases separated the two germline ends. There are 17 residues in the CDR3. The DNA of the CDR3 is TGCGCCAGCAGAAGAAGGGACACCCAGTATGTTAATTCACCCCTCCACTTT. Protein: CASRRRDTQYVNSPLHF. Full variable domain (outside the CDR3, taken from reference TRBV5-1 and TRBJ1-6): KAGVTQTPRYLIKTRGQQVTLSCSPISGHRSVSWYQQTPGQGLQFLFEYFSETQRNKGNFPGRFSGRQFSNSRSEMNVSTLELGDSALYLCASRRRDTQYVNSPLHFGNGTRLTVT.

This chain connects TRBV20-1 to TRBJ1-1; no reliable D call. Germline loops: CDR1 DFQATT, CDR2 SNEGSKA (reference sequence). CDR3 size: 11 residues. V dropped 5 bases and J dropped 10 bases, with 14 bases sitting between them. In DNA, the CDR3 is TGCAGTGCTTCAGGACTTGTGACAGCTTTCTTT. Its protein product is CSASGLVTAFF.

With respect to this clonotype: Its ends do not fully match the called genes, so a read error is possible. The genes are TRBV12-3 or TRBV12-4 and TRBJ1-6; D uncertain. The CDR3 is 14 residues long. CDR3 sequence (DNA): TGTGCAATGAGGTTAGCGGGTGGCTACAATAAGCTGATTTTT. Translated: CAMRLAGGYNKLIF.